This TCR beta chain came from a study of T-cell memory formation after mild COVID-19. Findings and caveats of the study: Among contracting clones, CD4+ were mainly CM/EM and CD8+ enriched in EMRA. Later expanders leaned CD4+, whereas clones that contracted between day 15 and 85 were balanced CD4/CD8.

UMIs and sample barcodes were carried by the TCR alpha and TCR beta cDNA libraries that 5'RACE produced using constant-segment primers. Each CDR3 protein gets one entry after TCRdb re-called the 5' RACE reads with MiXCR. Here the sample spans a few hundred thousand distinct CDR3 sequences, less than 25% being singletons. This clonotype was recorded a few times. What it recognizes is unknown. Sequencing used PBMCs or a T cell subset sorted from them (not recorded which). The receptor was derived from an adult woman who had mild COVID-19 (a few samples of this study predate the infection). Cell type and time point are not known.

For the CDR3, the DNA is TGTGCCAGCAGCGACCCCGGGACTGGGTCCTCCTACGAGCAGTACTTC. It yields the protein CASSDPGTGSSYEQYF. The V call is TRBV11-2, the J call TRBJ2-7; possible D gene TRBD2, 6 bases. V lost 5 bases to trimming and J lost 0 bases, with 17 bases between them. Germline CDR1 SGHAT, CDR2 FQNNGV. The CDR3 is 16 amino acids.